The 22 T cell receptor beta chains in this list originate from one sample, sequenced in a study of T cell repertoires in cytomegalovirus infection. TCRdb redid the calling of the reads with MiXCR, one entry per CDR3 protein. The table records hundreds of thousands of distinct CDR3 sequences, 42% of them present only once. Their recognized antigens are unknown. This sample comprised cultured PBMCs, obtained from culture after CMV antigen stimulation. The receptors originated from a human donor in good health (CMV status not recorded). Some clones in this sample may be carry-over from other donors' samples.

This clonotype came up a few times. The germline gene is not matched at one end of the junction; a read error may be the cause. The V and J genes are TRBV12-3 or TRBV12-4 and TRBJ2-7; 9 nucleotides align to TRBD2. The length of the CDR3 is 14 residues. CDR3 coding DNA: TGTGCCAGCAGCTTAGCGGGGGACTCCTACGAGCAGTACTTC. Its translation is CASSLAGDSYEQYF.

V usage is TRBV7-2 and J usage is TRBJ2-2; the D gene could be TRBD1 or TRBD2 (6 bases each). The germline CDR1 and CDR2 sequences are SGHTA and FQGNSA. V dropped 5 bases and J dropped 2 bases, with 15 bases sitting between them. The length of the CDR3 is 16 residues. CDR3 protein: CASSQWRGANTGELFF. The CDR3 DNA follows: TGTGCCAGCAGCCAATGGAGGGGGGCCAACACCGGGGAGCTGTTTTTT.

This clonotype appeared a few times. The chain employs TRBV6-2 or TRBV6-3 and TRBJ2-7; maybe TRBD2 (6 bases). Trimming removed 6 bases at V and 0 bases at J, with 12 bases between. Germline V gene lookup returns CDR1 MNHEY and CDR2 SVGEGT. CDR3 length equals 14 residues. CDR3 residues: CASRPAGGSYEQYF. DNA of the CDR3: TGTGCCAGCAGGCCAGCCGGGGGCTCCTACGAGCAGTACTTC.

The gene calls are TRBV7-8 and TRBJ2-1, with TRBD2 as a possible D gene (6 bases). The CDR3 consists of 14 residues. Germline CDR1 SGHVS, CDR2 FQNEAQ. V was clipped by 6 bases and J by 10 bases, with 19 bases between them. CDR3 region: CASRTGTSPREQFF. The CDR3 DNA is TGTGCCAGCAGAACCGGGACTTCGCCCCGCGAGCAGTTCTTC.

The CDR3 loop reads CASSLARSRTDTQYF. CDR3 sequence (DNA): TGCGCCAGCAGCTTGGCGAGGAGTCGCACAGATACGCAGTATTTT. The chain has TRBV5-1 and TRBJ2-3; no clear D gene. The CDR3 totals 15 residues. The V gene lost 0 bases and the J gene lost 1 base, with 9 bases spanning the gap. Germline CDR1 reads SGHRS; CDR2 reads YFSETQ.

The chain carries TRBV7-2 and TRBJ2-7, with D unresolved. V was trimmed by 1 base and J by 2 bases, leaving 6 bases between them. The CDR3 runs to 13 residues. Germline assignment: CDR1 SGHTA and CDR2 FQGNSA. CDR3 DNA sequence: TGTGCCAGCAGCTTAGTCCCCACCTACGAGCAGTACTTC. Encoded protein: CASSLVPTYEQYF. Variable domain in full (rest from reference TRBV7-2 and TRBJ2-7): GAGVSQSPSNKVTEKGKDVELRCDPISGHTALYWYRQSLGQGLEFLIYFQGNSAPDKSGLPSDRFSAERTGGSVSTLTIQRTQQEDSAVYLCASSLVPTYEQYFGPGTRLTVT.

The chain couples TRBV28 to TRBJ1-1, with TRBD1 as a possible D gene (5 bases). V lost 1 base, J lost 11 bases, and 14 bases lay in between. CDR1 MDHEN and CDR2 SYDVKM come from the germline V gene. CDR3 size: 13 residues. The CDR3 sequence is CASSLLGTREAFF. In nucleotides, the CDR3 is TGTGCCAGCAGTTTATTGGGGACCCGGGAGGCTTTCTTT.

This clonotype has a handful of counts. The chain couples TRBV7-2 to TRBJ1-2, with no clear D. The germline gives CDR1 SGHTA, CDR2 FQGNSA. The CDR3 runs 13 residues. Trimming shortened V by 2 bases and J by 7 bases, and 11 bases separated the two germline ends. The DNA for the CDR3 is TGTGCCAGCAGCTTAACTAGGGTCTCTGGCTACACCTTC. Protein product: CASSLTRVSGYTF.

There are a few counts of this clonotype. CDR3 in DNA: TGCGCCAGCAGCACCCGACTAGCTATAATAGGGGGGGAGACCCAGTACTTC. It encodes CASSTRLAIIGGETQYF. The chain recombines TRBV4-3 with TRBJ2-5, with D maybe TRBD2 (7 bases). Looked up from germline, CDR1 is LGHNA and CDR2 is YSLEER. V was pared by 5 bases and J by 5 bases, with 24 bases between. The CDR3 has 17 amino acids.

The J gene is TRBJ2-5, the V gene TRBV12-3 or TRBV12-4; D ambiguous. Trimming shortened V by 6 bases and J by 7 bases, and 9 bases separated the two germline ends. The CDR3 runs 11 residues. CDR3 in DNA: TGTGCCAGCAGGGGATTAAGGACCCAGTACTTC. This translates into CASRGLRTQYF.

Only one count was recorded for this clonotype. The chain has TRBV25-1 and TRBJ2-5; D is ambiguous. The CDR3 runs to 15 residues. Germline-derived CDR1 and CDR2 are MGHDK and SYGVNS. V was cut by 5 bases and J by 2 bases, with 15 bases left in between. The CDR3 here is CASSPPGSRQETQYF. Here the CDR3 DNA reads TGTGCCAGCAGTCCACCGGGCTCTCGTCAAGAGACCCAGTACTTC. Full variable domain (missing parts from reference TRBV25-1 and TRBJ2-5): EADIYQTPRYLVIGTGKKITLECSQTMGHDKMYWYQQDPGMELHLIHYSYGVNSTEKGDLSSESTVSRIRTEHFPLTLESARPSHTSQYLCASSPPGSRQETQYFGPGTRLLVL.

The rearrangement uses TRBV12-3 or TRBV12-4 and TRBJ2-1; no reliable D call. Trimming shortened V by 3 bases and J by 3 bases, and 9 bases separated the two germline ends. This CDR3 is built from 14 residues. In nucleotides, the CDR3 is TGTGCCAGCAGTTTTAGCCGTAGCTACAATGAGCAGTTCTTC. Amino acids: CASSFSRSYNEQFF.

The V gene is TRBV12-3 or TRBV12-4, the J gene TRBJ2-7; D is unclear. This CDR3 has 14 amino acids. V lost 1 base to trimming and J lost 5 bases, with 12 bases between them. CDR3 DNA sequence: TGTGCCAGCAGTTTAGTACAGCTGATCAACGAGCAGTACTTC. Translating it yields CASSLVQLINEQYF.

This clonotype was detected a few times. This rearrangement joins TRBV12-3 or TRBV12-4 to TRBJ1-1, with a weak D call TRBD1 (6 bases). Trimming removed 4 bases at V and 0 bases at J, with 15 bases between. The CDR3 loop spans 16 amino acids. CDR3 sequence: CASSSNPRGVNTEAFF. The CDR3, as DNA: TGTGCCAGCAGTTCCAACCCGAGGGGGGTGAACACTGAAGCTTTCTTT.

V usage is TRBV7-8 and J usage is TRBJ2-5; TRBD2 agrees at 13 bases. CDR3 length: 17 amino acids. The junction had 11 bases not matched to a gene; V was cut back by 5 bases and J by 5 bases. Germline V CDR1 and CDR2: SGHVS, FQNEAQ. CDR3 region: CASSPKRLAGGRETQYF. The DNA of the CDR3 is TGTGCCAGCAGCCCCAAACGACTAGCGGGGGGTCGGGAGACCCAGTACTTC.

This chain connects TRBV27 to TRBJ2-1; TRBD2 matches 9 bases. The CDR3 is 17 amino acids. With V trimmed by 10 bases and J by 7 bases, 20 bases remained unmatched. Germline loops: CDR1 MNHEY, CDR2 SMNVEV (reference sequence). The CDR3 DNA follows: TGTGCCACCCCCAGGGGTATGGCGGGAGGGCCCTGGAATGAGCAGTTCTTC. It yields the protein CATPRGMAGGPWNEQFF.

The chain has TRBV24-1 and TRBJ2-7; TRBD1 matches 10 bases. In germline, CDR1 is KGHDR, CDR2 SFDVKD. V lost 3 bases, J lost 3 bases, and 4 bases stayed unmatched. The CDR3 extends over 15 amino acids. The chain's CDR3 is CATSDPGQGNYEQYF. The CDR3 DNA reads TGTGCCACCAGTGATCCGGGACAGGGGAACTACGAGCAGTACTTC.

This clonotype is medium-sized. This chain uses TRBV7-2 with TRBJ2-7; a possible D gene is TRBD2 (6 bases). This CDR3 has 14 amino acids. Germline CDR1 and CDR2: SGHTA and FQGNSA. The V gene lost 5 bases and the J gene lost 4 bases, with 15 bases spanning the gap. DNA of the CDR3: TGTGCCAGCAGCCCGGGCCTAGCGACTTACGAGCAGTACTTC. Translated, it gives CASSPGLATYEQYF.

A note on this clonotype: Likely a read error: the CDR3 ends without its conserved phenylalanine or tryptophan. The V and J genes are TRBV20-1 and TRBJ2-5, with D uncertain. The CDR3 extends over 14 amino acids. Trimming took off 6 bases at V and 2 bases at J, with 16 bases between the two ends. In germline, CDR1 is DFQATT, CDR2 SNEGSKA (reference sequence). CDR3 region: CSADPTGSQETQYV. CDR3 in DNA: TGCAGTGCCGACCCAACCGGGTCACAAGAGACCCAGTACGTC.

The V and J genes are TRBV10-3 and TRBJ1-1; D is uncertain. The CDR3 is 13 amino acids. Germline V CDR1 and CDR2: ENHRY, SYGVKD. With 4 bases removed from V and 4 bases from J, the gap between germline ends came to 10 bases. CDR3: CAISVQVGTEAFF. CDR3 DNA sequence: TGTGCCATCAGTGTCCAAGTGGGCACTGAAGCTTTCTTT.

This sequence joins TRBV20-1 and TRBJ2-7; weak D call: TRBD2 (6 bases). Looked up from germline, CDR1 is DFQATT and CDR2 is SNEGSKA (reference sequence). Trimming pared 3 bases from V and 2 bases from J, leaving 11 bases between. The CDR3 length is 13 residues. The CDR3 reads CSASEGGAYEQYF. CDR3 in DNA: TGCAGTGCTAGTGAGGGCGGGGCCTACGAGCAGTACTTC.

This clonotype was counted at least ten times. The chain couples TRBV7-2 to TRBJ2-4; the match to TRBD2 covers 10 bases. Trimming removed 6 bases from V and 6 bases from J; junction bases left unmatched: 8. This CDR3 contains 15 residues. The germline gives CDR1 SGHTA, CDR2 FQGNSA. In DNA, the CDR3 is TGTGCCAGCAGGCCAGCGGGGGGGCCGGGAAACATTCAGTACTTC. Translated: CASRPAGGPGNIQYF.